This T cell receptor delta chain was recovered during a study of human gamma delta and Vdelta1 T cells. TCRdb reanalyzed the PCR reads using CATT. Of 4,000 or so delta-chain clones detected, roughly a quarter appear once; the ten largest clones hold around three quarters. The length of the CDR3 is 20 residues. CDR1 and CDR2 (germline): TSWWSYY, QGS. V shed 4 bases and J 0 bases; nucleotides not matched to a gene: 18. This clone was observed a few times. A single base is all that separates this from a far larger clone, so a read error is likely. This sample includes further DNA sequences coding for the same CDR3.

The sequenced sample consisted of naive CD27+ Vdelta1 gamma-delta T cells from blood. The V gene is TRDV1, the J gene TRDJ1, with TRDD3 matching 9 bases. This receptor was obtained from a human donor in good health. The CDR3 region is CALGAPTLKYWGRYTDKLIF. The CDR3 DNA reads TGTGCTCTTGGGGCCCCGACTCTCAAGTACTGGGGGAGGTACACCGATAAACTCATCTTT.